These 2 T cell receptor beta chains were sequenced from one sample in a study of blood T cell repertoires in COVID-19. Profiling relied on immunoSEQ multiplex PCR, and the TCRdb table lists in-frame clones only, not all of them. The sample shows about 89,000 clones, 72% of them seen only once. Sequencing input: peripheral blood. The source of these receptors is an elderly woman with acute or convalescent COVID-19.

The CDR3: CASSPRQISSGNTIYF. The CDR3 DNA sequence: TGTGCCAGCAGCCCAAGACAGATTTCCTCTGGAAACACCATATATTTT. This chain connects TRBV9 to TRBJ1-3, with D possibly matching TRBD1 (5 bases). This CDR3 has 16 amino acids. Trimming removed 4 bases from V and 0 bases from J, with 14 bases in between. The V gene's germline CDR1 is SGDLS and CDR2 YYNGEE.

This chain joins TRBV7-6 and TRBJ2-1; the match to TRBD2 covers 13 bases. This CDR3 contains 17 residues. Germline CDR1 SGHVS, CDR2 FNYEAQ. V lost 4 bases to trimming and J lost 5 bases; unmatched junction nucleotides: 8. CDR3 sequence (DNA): TGTGCCAGCAGCTCACGGACTAGCGGGGGCCTTAACAATGAGCAGTTCTTC. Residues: CASSSRTSGGLNNEQFF.